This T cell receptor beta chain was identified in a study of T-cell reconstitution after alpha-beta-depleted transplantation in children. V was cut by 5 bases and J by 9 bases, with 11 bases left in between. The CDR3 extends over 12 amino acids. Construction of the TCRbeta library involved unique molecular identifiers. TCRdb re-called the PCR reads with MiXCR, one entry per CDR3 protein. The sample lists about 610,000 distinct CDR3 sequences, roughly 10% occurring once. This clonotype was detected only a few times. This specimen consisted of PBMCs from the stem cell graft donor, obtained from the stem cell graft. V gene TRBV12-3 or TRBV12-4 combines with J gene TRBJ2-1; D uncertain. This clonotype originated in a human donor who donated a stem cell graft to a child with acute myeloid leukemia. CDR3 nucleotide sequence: TGTGCCAGCAGTCTTCCCTCGCCTGAGCAGTTCTTC. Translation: CASSLPSPEQFF.